The clone carrying this TCR beta chain has only a few counts. Its antigen remains unidentified. The CDR3 covers 14 residues. V was cut by 7 bases and J by 4 bases, with 16 bases left in between. Germline-derived CDR1 and CDR2 are LNHDA and SQIVND (reference sequence). The data are from a study of memory CD4+ T cells and cytomegalovirus serostatus. Looking at the study overall: This sample comes from healthy Belgian adults, under 10 CMV seropositive, 24 seronegative. Points from the study as a whole: Each of approximately 61 CMV-associated TCRbeta sequences occurred in one to five individuals.

Assay: immunoSEQ multiplex PCR; the TCRdb copy retains only in-frame clones and omits some. Of tens of thousands of clones listed, more than 70% were seen once; the top ten hold 2%. The sort gate was single viable CD3+CD4+CD8-CD45RO+ cells for memory CD4+ T cells. CD4+ T cells were isolated by positive magnetic selection. The sample taken for sequencing was memory CD4+ T cells from blood. The sequence derives from an adult in good health and CMV-seropositive. The rearrangement joins TRBV19 to TRBJ1-1; no clear D. The CDR3 coding sequence is TGTGCCAGTACCCCAGACGGACGGCGCACTGAAGCTTTCTTT. Its protein is CASTPDGRRTEAFF.